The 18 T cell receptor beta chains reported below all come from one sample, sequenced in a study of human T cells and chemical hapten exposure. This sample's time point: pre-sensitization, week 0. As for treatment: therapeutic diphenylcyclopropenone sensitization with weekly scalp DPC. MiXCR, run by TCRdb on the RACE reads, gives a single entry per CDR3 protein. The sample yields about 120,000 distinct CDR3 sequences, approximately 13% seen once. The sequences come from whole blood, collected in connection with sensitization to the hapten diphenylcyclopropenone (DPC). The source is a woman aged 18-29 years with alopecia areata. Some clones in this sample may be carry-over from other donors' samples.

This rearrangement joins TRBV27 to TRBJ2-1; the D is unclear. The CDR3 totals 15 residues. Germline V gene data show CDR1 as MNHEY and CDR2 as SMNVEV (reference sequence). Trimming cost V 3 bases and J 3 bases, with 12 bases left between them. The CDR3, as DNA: TGTGCCAGCAGTTTCCGGGCAGACGGCTACAATGAGCAGTTCTTC. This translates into CASSFRADGYNEQFF.

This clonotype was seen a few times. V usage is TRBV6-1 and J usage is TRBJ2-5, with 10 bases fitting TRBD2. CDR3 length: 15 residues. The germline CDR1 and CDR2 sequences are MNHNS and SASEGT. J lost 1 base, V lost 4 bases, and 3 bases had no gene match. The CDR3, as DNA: TGTGCCAGCAGTGGACTAGCGGGTTCCCAAGAGACCCAGTACTTC. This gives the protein CASSGLAGSQETQYF.

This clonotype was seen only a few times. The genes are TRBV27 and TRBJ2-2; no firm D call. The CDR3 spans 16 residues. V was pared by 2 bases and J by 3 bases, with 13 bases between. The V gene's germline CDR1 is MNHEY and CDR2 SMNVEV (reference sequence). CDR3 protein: CASSLRRQTYTGELFF. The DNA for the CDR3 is TGTGCCAGCAGTTTAAGGCGGCAGACTTACACCGGGGAGCTGTTTTTT.

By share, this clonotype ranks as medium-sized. The CDR3 DNA is TGTGCCAGCAGCACTCAAATAGGGGGACAAGCCTACAATGAGCAGTTCTTC. Translating it yields CASSTQIGGQAYNEQFF. V and J are TRBV7-2 and TRBJ2-1, with D possibly being TRBD1 (6 bases). The CDR3 length is 17 residues. V lost 5 bases and J 2 bases, leaving 19 bases between the germline ends. The germline V gene has CDR1 SGHTA and CDR2 FQGNSA.

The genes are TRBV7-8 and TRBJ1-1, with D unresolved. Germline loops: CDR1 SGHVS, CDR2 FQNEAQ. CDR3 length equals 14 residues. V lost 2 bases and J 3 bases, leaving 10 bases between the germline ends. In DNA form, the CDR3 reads TGTGCCAGCAGCTTATCCCGCGGGGACACTGAAGCTTTCTTT. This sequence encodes CASSLSRGDTEAFF.

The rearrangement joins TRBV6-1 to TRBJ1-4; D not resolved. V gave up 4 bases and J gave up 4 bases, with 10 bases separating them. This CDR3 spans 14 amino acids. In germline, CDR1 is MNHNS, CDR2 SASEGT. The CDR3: CASSVTPNNEKLFF. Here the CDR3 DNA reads TGTGCCAGCAGTGTGACACCAAATAATGAAAAACTGTTTTTT.

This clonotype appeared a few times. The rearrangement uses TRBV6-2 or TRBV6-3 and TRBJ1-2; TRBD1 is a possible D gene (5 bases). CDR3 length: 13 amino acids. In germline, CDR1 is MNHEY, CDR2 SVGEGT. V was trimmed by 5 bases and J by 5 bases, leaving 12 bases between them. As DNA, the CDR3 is TGTGCCAGCAGTGCCGGGACTTATTATGGCTACACCTTC. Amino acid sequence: CASSAGTYYGYTF.

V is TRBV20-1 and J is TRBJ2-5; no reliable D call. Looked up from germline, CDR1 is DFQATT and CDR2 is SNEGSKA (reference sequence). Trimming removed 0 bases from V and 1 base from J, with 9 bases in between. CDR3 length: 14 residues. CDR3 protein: CSAREGRFQETQYF. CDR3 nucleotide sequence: TGCAGTGCTAGAGAAGGACGGTTCCAAGAGACCCAGTACTTC.

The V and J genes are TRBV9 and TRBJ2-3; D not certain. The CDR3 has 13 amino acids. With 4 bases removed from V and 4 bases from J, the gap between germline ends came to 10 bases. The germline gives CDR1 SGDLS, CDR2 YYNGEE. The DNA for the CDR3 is TGTGCCAGCAGCTTTCGGGTCTCAGATACGCAGTATTTT. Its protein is CASSFRVSDTQYF.

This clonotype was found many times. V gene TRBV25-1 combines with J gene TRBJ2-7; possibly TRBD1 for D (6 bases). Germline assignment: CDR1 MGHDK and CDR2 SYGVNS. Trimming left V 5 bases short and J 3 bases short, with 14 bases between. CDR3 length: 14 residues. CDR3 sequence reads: CASSSQDRIYEQYF. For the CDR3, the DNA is TGTGCCAGCAGTTCTCAAGACAGGATCTACGAGCAGTACTTC.

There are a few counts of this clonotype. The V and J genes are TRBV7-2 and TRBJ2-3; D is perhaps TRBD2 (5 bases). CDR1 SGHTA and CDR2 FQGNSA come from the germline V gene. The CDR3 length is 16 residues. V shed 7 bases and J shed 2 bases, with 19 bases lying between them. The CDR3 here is CASTTGNGPYTDTQYF. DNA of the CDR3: TGTGCCAGCACCACGGGGAACGGCCCCTACACAGATACGCAGTATTTT.

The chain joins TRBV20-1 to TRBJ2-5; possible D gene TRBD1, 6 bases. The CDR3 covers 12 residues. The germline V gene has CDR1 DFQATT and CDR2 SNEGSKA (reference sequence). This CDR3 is CTMGAPKETQYF. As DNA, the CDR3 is TGCACAATGGGGGCTCCCAAAGAGACCCAGTACTTC.

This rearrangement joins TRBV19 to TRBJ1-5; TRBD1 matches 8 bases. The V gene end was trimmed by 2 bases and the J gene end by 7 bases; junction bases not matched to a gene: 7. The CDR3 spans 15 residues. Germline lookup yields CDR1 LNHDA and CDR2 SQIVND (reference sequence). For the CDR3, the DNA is TGTGCCAGTAGTATATCCGGACAGGGCTTCCAGCCCCAGCATTTT. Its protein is CASSISGQGFQPQHF.

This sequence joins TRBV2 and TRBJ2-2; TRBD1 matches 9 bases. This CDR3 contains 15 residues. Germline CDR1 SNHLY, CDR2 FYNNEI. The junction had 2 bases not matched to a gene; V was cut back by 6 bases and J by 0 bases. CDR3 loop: CASRGDRANTGELFF. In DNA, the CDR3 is TGTGCCAGCAGAGGGGACAGGGCGAACACCGGGGAGCTGTTTTTT.

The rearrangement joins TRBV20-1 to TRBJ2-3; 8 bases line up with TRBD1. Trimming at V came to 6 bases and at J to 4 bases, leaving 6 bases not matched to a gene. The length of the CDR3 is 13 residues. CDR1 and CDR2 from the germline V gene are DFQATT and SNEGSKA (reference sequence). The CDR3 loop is CSAGQGNADTQYF. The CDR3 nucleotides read TGCAGTGCAGGACAGGGTAACGCAGATACGCAGTATTTT.

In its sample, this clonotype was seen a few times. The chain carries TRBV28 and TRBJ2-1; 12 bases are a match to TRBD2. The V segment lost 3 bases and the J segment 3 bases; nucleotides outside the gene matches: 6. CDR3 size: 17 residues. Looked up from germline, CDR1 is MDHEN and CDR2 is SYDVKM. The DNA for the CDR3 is TGTGCCAGCAGTTTCAGGGCTAGCGGGGGGGTCTACAATGAGCAGTTCTTC. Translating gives CASSFRASGGVYNEQFF.

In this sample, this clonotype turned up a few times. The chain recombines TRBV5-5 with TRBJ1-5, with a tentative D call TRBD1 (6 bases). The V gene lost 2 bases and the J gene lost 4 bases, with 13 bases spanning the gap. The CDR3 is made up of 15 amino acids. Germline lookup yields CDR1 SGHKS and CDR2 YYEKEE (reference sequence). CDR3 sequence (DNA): TGTGCCAGCAGCTTTGGTTGGGACAAAAATCAGCCCCAGCATTTT. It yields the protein CASSFGWDKNQPQHF.

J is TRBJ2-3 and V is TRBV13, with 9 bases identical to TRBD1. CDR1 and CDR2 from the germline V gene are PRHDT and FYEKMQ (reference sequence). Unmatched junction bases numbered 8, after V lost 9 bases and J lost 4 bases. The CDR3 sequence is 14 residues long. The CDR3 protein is CASPVGTGPDTQYF. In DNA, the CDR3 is TGTGCCAGTCCAGTCGGGACAGGGCCAGATACGCAGTATTTT. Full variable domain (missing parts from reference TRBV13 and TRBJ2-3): AAGVIQSPRHLIKEKRETATLKCYPIPRHDTVYWYQQGPGQDPQFLISFYEKMQSDKGSIPDRFSAQQFSDYHSELNMSSLELGDSALYFCASPVGTGPDTQYFGPGTRLTVL.